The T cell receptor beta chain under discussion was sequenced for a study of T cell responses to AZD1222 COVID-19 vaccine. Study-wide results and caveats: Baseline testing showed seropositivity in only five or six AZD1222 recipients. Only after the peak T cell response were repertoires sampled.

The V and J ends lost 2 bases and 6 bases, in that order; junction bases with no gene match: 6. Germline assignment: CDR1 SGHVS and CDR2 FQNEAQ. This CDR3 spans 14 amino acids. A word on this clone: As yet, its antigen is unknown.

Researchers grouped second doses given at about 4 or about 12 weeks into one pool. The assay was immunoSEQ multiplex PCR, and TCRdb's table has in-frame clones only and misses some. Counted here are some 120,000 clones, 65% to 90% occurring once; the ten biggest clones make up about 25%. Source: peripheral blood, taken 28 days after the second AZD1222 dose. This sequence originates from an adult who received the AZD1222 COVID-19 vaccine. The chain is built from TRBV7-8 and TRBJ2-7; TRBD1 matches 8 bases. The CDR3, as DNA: TGTGCCAGCAGCTTACAGGACAGGGCAGGCGAGCAGTACTTC. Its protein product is CASSLQDRAGEQYF.